This is a list of T cell receptor beta chains from one sample in a study of T cell responses to AZD1222 COVID-19 vaccine. Clones were sequenced by immunoSEQ multiplex PCR, and TCRdb holds only the in-frame ones, with some missing. The top ten hold 5% of the sample, which has 85,000 to 90,000 clones, roughly 91% seen once. The sample was peripheral blood, taken 28 days after the second AZD1222 dose. All receptors derive from an adult who received the AZD1222 COVID-19 vaccine. CDR3s include the opening cysteine and the closing phenylalanine or tryptophan. D genes are given only for firm matches. Not every row has a clone size; where given, it reads once, few, many or a size class.

j_call d_call clone_size v_call cdr3_nt cdr3_aa
TRBJ2-3 TRBD2 once TRBV5-1 TGCGCCAGCAGCTTGGGAGGGACTAACACAGATACGCAGTATTTT CASSLGGTNTDTQYF
TRBJ1-5 TRBD1 - TRBV2 TGTGCCAGCAGCCGGGACAGGGGACAGCCCCAGCATTTT CASSRDRGQPQHF
TRBJ1-5 - - TRBV28 TGTGCCAGCAGCGACTCGGGCAGCCCCCAGCATTTT CASSDSGSPQHF
TRBJ2-3 - - TRBV6-1 TGTGCCAGCAGTGAACCCTCCACAGATACGCAGTATTTT CASSEPSTDTQYF
TRBJ2-2 - - TRBV4-1 TGCGCCAGCAGCCAAGGGGGGGTCAACACCGGGGAGCTGTTTTTT CASSQGGVNTGELFF
TRBJ2-1 TRBD2 - TRBV20-1 TGCAGTGCTAGTAGCGGGGGGCGGAATGAGCAGTTCTTC CSASSGGRNEQFF
TRBJ2-2 - - TRBV11-2 TGTGCCAGCAGCTCAAGGGGCACCGGGGAGCTGTTTTTT CASSSRGTGELFF
TRBJ1-1 - - TRBV6-4 TGTGCCAGCAGTGACTTACCGAACACTGAAGCTTTCTTT CASSDLPNTEAFF
TRBJ2-1 - once TRBV11-2 TGTGCCAGCAGCCTCCTAGATGAGCAGTTCTTC CASSLLDEQFF
TRBJ2-1 TRBD2 - TRBV5-8 TGTGCCAGCAGCTCCGGAGGGACTAGCGGGGGGGCCGGGTCCTACAATGAGCAGTTCTTC CASSSGGTSGGAGSYNEQFF
TRBJ1-5 TRBD1 - TRBV4-1 TGCGCCAGCAGCTACACAGGGGGCAACAATCAGCCCCAGCATTTT CASSYTGGNNQPQHF
TRBJ1-1 - - TRBV5-5 TGTGCCAGCAGCCCGGGACACACGAACACTGAAGCTTTCTTT CASSPGHTNTEAFF
TRBJ1-5 - - TRBV6-5 TGTGCCAGCTTATACGGGAGCAATCAGCCCCAGCATTTT CASLYGSNQPQHF
TRBJ2-4 - - TRBV5-6 TGTGCCAGCAGCTTGTATCAGGGAATAGCCAAAAACATTCAGTACTTC CASSLYQGIAKNIQYF
TRBJ2-5 TRBD1 once TRBV29-1 TGCAGCGTGGATCGACAGGGTGGAGAGACCCAGTACTTC CSVDRQGGETQYF
TRBJ2-6 - - TRBV27 TGTGCCAGCAGTTCCACAGGGACTGGGGCCAACGTCCTGACTTTC CASSSTGTGANVLTF
TRBJ1-5 TRBD1 - TRBV19 TGTGCCAGTAGTATGTCTTGGGGACAGGCCAGCAATCAGCCCCAGCATTTT CASSMSWGQASNQPQHF
TRBJ2-1 - - TRBV29-1 TGCAGCGGCGGGGACAATGAGCAGTTCTTC CSGGDNEQFF
TRBJ1-2 TRBD1 - TRBV6-5 TGTGCCAGCACTAACGACAGGGCTGGCTACACCTTC CASTNDRAGYTF
TRBJ1-1 - - TRBV29-1 TGCAGCGTTCTTCGATCGAACACTGAAGCTTTCTTT CSVLRSNTEAFF
TRBJ2-3 TRBD2 - TRBV6-5 TGTGCCAGCAGTTATCTAGCGGGGGGGACAGATACGCAGTATTTT CASSYLAGGTDTQYF
TRBJ1-4 - - TRBV6-5 TGTGCCAGCAGGCCGGACTTTAATGAAAAACTGTTTTTT CASRPDFNEKLFF
TRBJ1-1 - - TRBV6-5 TGTGCCAGCAGTTCGACGGACGGATACACTGAAGCTTTCTTT CASSSTDGYTEAFF
TRBJ1-5 - - TRBV19 TGTGCCAGTAGTATTGGTCACAGGGCTTTTCAGCCCCAGCATTTT CASSIGHRAFQPQHF
TRBJ1-1 - - TRBV2 TGTGCCAGCAGTGGCACCGGGACCCGGAACACTGAAGCTTTCTTT CASSGTGTRNTEAFF
TRBJ1-1 - - TRBV15 TGTGCCACCAGCAGAGATTTGAACACTGAAGCTTTCTTT CATSRDLNTEAFF
TRBJ1-5 TRBD1 - TRBV12-5 TGTGCTAGTGGCCCGGGACAGGGGAATAATCAGCCCCAGCATTTT CASGPGQGNNQPQHF
TRBJ2-1 - - TRBV3-1/TRBV3-2 TGTGCCAGCAGCCTCAGCCAGATTCGCAATGAGCAGTTCTTC CASSLSQIRNEQFF
TRBJ1-1 TRBD1 - TRBV5-1 TGCGCCAGCAGCTCCAGGACAGGGGGGACTGAAGCTTTCTTT CASSSRTGGTEAFF
TRBJ2-3 - - TRBV19 TGTGCCAGTTCACGGGGGGCAAGAGATACGCAGTATTTT CASSRGARDTQYF
TRBJ2-6 TRBD1 - TRBV4-1 TGCGCCAGCAGCCAAGATGAGGGGGCGTCTGGGGCCAACGTCCTGACTTTC CASSQDEGASGANVLTF
TRBJ2-5 - - TRBV18 TGTGCCAGCTCACCATATGAGGGGGAGACCCAGTACTTC CASSPYEGETQYF
TRBJ1-5 TRBD1 - TRBV2 TGTGCCAGCAGTGAAGCCGGGACAGGGGGTTCAGGGCAGCCCCAGCATTTT CASSEAGTGGSGQPQHF
TRBJ1-4 - - TRBV25-1 TGTGCCAGCAGTGAAGGGTGGATAGGGGTTGCGGAAAAACTGTTTTTT CASSEGWIGVAEKLFF
TRBJ1-4 - - TRBV15 TGTGCCACCAGCACACCGACCCATTTTGAAAAACTGTTTTTT CATSTPTHFEKLFF
TRBJ1-2 - - TRBV6-5 TGTGCCAGCAGTTACGTCGCCGGCTATGGCTACACCTTC CASSYVAGYGYTF
TRBJ1-6 - - TRBV6-5 TGTGCCAGCACGGAAAGCACTTATAATTCACCCCTCCACTTT CASTESTYNSPLHF
TRBJ1-5 - - TRBV30 TGTGCCTGGAGTGTAGGGGGGGCGCCTGGCAATCAGCCCCAGCATTTT CAWSVGGAPGNQPQHF
TRBJ2-1 - - TRBV15 TGTGCCACCAGCAGGGACGGTCAGAGCTCCTACAATGAGCAGTTCTTC CATSRDGQSSYNEQFF
TRBJ2-3 - - TRBV14 TGTGCCAGCAGCCAGGCCACAGATACGCAGTATTTT CASSQATDTQYF
TRBJ2-2 - - TRBV10-2 TGCGCCAGCAGTGCGTTAGGCTCCGGGGAGCTGTTTTTT CASSALGSGELFF
TRBJ1-2 - - TRBV7-9 TGTGCCAGCAGCTTCGAGGGGAACTATGGCTACACCTTC CASSFEGNYGYTF
TRBJ2-3 - once TRBV6-2/TRBV6-3 TGTGCCAGCAGTTCCAACACAGATACGCAGTATTTT CASSSNTDTQYF
TRBJ1-4 TRBD1 - TRBV15 TGTGCCACCAGTAGGTCCGGGACAGGGAATGAAAAACTGTTTTTT CATSRSGTGNEKLFF
TRBJ1-5 - - TRBV20-1 TGCAGTGCGAGTGGGGGGAGGGTTAGCAATCAGCCCCAGCATTTT CSASGGRVSNQPQHF
TRBJ2-3 - - TRBV11-3 TGTGCCAGCAGCTTAAATAGCGGTACAGATACGCAGTATTTT CASSLNSGTDTQYF
TRBJ1-4 TRBD1 - TRBV3-1/TRBV3-2 TGTGCCAGCAGTCCCGGGACAGGGGATGAAAAACTGTTTTTT CASSPGTGDEKLFF
TRBJ1-6 - - TRBV6-5 TGTGCCAGCAGAGACACAAGCTCCTATAATTCACCCCTCCACTTT CASRDTSSYNSPLHF
TRBJ2-7 TRBD2 - TRBV7-9 TGTGCCAGCAGTTCGACGGGACTAGGTTTCTACGAGCAGTACTTC CASSSTGLGFYEQYF
TRBJ1-3 - - TRBV5-4 TGTGCCAGCAGCTTGGGAGACGGCCCTTACAGCTCTGGAAACACCATATATTTT CASSLGDGPYSSGNTIYF
TRBJ1-4 - - TRBV18 TGTGCCAGCTCCAAGATCGCACCGCTGGCAACTAATGAAAAACTGTTTTTT CASSKIAPLATNEKLFF